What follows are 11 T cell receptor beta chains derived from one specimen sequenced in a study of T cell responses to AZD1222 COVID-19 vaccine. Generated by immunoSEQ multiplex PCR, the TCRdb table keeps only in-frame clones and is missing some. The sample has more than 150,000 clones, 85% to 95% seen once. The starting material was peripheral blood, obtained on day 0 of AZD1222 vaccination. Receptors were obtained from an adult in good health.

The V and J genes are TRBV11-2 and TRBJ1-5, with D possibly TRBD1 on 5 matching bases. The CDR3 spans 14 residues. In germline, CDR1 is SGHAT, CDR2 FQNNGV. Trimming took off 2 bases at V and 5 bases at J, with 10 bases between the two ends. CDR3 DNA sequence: TGTGCCAGCAGCTTAAACCAGGGCGATCAGCCCCAGCATTTT. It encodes CASSLNQGDQPQHF.

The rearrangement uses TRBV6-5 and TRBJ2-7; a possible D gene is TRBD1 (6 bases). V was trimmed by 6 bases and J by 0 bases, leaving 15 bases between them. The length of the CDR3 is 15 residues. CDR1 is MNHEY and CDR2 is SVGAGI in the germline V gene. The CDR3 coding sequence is TGTGCCAGCAGCGGACAGCAGAAAAGCTCCTACGAGCAGTACGTC. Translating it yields CASSGQQKSSYEQYV.

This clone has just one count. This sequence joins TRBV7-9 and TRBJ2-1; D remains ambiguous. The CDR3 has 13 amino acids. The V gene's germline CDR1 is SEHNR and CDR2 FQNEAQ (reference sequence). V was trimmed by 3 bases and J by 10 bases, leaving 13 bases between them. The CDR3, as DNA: TGTGCCAGCAGCTTTACCCCTCTGGGGGAGCAGTTCTTC. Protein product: CASSFTPLGEQFF. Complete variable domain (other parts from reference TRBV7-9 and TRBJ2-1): DTGVSQNPRHKITKRGQNVTFRCDPISEHNRLYWYRQTLGQGPEFLTYFQNEAQLEKSRLLSDRFSAERPKGSFSTLEIQRTEQGDSAMYLCASSFTPLGEQFFGPGTRLTVL.

CDR3 nucleotides: TGTGCCAGCAGCTTACAGGGAAACCAATTCTTCTACGAGCAGTACGTC. This translates into CASSLQGNQFFYEQYV. The rearrangement uses TRBV7-9 and TRBJ2-7; TRBD1 is a possible D gene (5 bases). This CDR3 spans 16 amino acids. Germline values: CDR1 SEHNR, CDR2 FQNEAQ (reference sequence). V gave up 2 bases and J gave up 3 bases, with 17 bases separating them.

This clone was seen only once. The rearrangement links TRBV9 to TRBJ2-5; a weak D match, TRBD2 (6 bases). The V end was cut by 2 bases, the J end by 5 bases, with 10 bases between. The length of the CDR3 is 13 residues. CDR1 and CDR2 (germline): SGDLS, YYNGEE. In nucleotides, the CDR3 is TGTGCCAGCAGCGTTCCCAGCGGGGAGACCCAGTACTTC. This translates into CASSVPSGETQYF. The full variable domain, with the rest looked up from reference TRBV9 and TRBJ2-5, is DSGVTQTPKHLITATGQRVTLRCSPRSGDLSVYWYQQSLDQGLQFLIQYYNGEERAKGNILERFSAQQFPDLHSELNLSSLELGDSALYFCASSVPSGETQYFGPGTRLLVL.

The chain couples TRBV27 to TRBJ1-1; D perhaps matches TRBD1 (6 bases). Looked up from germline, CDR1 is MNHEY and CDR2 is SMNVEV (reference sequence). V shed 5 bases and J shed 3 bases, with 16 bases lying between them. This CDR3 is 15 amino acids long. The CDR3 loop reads CASSPLLGGDTEAFF. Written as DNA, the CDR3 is TGTGCCAGCAGTCCCCTGCTTGGGGGCGACACTGAAGCTTTCTTT.

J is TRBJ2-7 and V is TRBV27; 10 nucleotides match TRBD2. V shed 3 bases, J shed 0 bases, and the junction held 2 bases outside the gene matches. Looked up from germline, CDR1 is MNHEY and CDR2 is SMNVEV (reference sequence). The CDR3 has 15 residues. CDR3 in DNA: TGTGCCAGCAGTTTTAGCGGGGGGAGCTCCTACGAGCAGTACTTC. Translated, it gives CASSFSGGSSYEQYF.

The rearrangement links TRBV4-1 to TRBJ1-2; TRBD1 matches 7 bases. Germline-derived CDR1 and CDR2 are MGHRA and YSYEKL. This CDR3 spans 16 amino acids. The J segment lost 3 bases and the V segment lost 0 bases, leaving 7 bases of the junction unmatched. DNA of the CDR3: TGCGCCAGCAGCCAAGAGGACGAGGGGACAGACTATGGCTACACCTTC. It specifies CASSQEDEGTDYGYTF.

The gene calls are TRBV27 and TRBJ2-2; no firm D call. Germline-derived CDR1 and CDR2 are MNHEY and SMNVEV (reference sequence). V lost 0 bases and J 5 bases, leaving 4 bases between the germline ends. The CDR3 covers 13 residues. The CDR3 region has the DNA TGTGCCAGCAGTTTATCGTGGACCGGGGAGCTGTTTTTT. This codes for CASSLSWTGELFF.

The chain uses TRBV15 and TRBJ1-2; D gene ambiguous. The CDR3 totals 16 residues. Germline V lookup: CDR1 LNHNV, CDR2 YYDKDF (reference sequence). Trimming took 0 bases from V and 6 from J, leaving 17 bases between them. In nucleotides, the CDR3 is TGTGCCACCAGCAGAGATCAAATGACGGCTAGGGATGGCTACACCTTC. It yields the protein CATSRDQMTARDGYTF.

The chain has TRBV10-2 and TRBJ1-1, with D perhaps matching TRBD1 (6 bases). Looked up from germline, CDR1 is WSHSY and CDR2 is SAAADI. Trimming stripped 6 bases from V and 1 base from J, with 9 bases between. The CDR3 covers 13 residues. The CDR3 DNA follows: TGCGCCAGCAGCGGACAGACGAACACTGAAGCTTTCTTT. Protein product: CASSGQTNTEAFF.